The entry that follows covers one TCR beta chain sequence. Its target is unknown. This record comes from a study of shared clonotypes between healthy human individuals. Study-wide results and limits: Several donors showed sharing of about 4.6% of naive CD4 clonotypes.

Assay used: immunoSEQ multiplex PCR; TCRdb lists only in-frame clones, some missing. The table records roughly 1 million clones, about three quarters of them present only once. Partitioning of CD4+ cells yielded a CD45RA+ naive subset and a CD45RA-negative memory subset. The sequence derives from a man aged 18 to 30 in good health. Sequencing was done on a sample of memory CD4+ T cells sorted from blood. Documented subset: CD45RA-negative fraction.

Here the CDR3 reads CASSLAVQGPSGNTIYF. In DNA form, the CDR3 reads TGTGCCAGCAGCTTAGCCGTACAGGGGCCCTCTGGAAACACCATATATTTT. This sequence joins TRBV7-9 and TRBJ1-3; 7 bases are shared with TRBD1. J lost 0 bases, V lost 0 bases, and 5 bases had no gene match. Germline CDR1 is SEHNR and CDR2 is FQNEAQ (reference sequence). CDR3 length: 17 amino acids.